Listed below are T cell receptor beta chains from one sample, sequenced in a study of T cell repertoires in cytomegalovirus infection. TCRdb itself ran the reads through MiXCR, one entry per CDR3 protein. This table has 160,000 or so distinct CDR3 sequences, approximately 21% appearing once. For these TCRs, the target antigens are not known. Sequences were derived from CD8+ T cells from cultured PBMCs, sampled from culture after CMV antigen stimulation. The receptor set was obtained from a human donor in good health (CMV status not recorded). Some clones in this sample may be carry-over from other donors' samples. Each CDR3 is given with its conserved first and last residue. Fields, in order: J gene, D gene, clone size, V gene, CDR3 DNA, CDR3 protein. D genes are given only for firm matches. Part of the rows lack a size; the others show once, few, many or a class for expanded clones.

TRBJ1-1	NA	few	TRBV7-9	TGTGCCAGCAGGAACCGGACTGAAGCTTTCTTT	CASRNRTEAFF
TRBJ1-2	TRBD1	many	TRBV4-3	TGCGCCAGCAGCCAAGATACAGGGGGCTATGGCTACACCTTC	CASSQDTGGYGYTF
TRBJ2-3	TRBD2	many	TRBV6-2/TRBV6-3	TGTGCCAGCAGTGAAACTAGCGGTGAATACACAGATACGCAGTATTTT	CASSETSGEYTDTQYF
TRBJ2-7	NA	many	TRBV2	TGTGCCAGCAGTGTAAATCCGGGCGGGCAGTACTTC	CASSVNPGGQYF
TRBJ1-2	NA	few	TRBV7-2	TGTGCCACCCCCGGACAGACGAGCGGCTACACCTTC	CATPGQTSGYTF
TRBJ2-1	NA	few	TRBV6-1	TGTGCCAGCAGAGAGGCCCCCGGGAGATACAATGAGCAGTTCTTC	CASREAPGRYNEQFF
TRBJ1-1	NA	few	TRBV12-3/TRBV12-4	TGTGCCACCCAGAGAGGGTTGAACACTGAAGCTTTCTTT	CATQRGLNTEAFF
TRBJ2-7	TRBD2	NA	TRBV7-8	TGTGCCAGCAGCCTCCGACTAGCGGGGTTGAAGGAGCAGTACTTC	CASSLRLAGLKEQYF
TRBJ1-4	TRBD1	few	TRBV7-8	TGTGCCAGCAGCTTCTTCCCCGGGACAGGGGCTGCGAGAACTAATGAAAAACTGTTTTTT	CASSFFPGTGAARTNEKLFF
TRBJ2-5	NA	NA	TRBV6-5	TGTGCCAGCAGTCACGGGACGCAAGAGACCCAGTACTTC	CASSHGTQETQYF
TRBJ2-7	NA	many	TRBV2	TGTGCCAGCAGTGCTACCGGGACACCCAACTACGAGCAGTACTTC	CASSATGTPNYEQYF
TRBJ2-5	NA	NA	TRBV11-2	TGTGCCAGCAGCTTAGTAGGTCCAGGGGAAGAGACCCAGTACTTC	CASSLVGPGEETQYF
TRBJ1-6	NA	NA	TRBV4-1	TGCGCCAGCAGCCAAGAAAAGTCTTATAATTCACCCCTCCACTTT	CASSQEKSYNSPLHF
TRBJ1-5	NA	NA	TRBV2	TGTGCCAGCAGCGATCCTGTGGCCCCAATCAATCAGCCCCAGCATTTT	CASSDPVAPINQPQHF
TRBJ1-1	NA	NA	TRBV7-6	TGTGCCAGCAGCTTCCGAATGATGGTTATGAACACTGAAGCTTTCTTT	CASSFRMMVMNTEAFF
TRBJ2-1	TRBD2	few	TRBV12-3/TRBV12-4	TGTGCCAGCACTGCCCTAGCGGGGGGGTACGCTTCCTACAATGAGCAGTTCTTC	CASTALAGGYASYNEQFF
TRBJ1-4	TRBD1	NA	TRBV7-9	TGTGCCAGCAGTCCACAGGGGCCTAATGAAAAACTGTTTTTT	CASSPQGPNEKLFF
TRBJ1-1	NA	many	TRBV20-1	TGCAGTGCTAGAGATTGGAGGGTGGGGTACACTGAAGCTTTCTTT	CSARDWRVGYTEAFF
TRBJ1-5	TRBD1	NA	TRBV7-9	TGTGCCAGCAGCTCTTCTGGACAGGGGGCTCAGCCCCAGCATTTT	CASSSSGQGAQPQHF
TRBJ2-5	NA	few	TRBV25-1	TGTGCCAGCAGTGCCGACGAGACCCAGTACTTC	CASSADETQYF
TRBJ1-5	TRBD1	NA	TRBV27	TGTGCCAGCAGTTTAGACAGGGCGGGCAATCAGCCCCAGCATTTT	CASSLDRAGNQPQHF
TRBJ1-2	NA	many	TRBV7-2	TGTGCCAGCAGCTTAGCGCTTAGGCAGAACTATGGCTACACCTTC	CASSLALRQNYGYTF
TRBJ1-5	TRBD1	NA	TRBV6-6	TGTGCCAGCTGGGGTTCCGGGACAGGGGGAAGCAATCAGCCCCAGCATTTT	CASWGSGTGGSNQPQHF
TRBJ1-5	TRBD1	NA	TRBV12-3/TRBV12-4	TGTGCCAGCAGTGACAGGGTGGCCAATCAGCCCCAGCATTTT	CASSDRVANQPQHF
TRBJ1-4	TRBD1	NA	TRBV6-2/TRBV6-3	TGTGCCAGCAGTTACTCTCGGACAGGGGGCGATAATGAAAAACTGTTTTTT	CASSYSRTGGDNEKLFF